A single sample gave rise to the 29 T cell receptor beta chains below, sequenced in a study of blood T cells in healthy people across ages. Using a J-beta primer mix together with a sample-barcoded 5' primer, a second PCR was run for about 7 to 12 cycles. TCRdb processed the 5' RACE reads anew with MiXCR; each CDR3 protein has one entry. The sample contains 850,000 to 1,100,000 distinct CDR3 sequences, 35% to 40% of which appear only once. The sample was blood. Receptors were obtained from a man younger than 35 in good health.

This chain links TRBV5-1 with TRBJ1-5, with a weak D call TRBD1 (5 bases). V lost 4 bases and J lost 4, with 12 bases in between. CDR1 and CDR2 (germline): SGHRS, YFSETQ. This CDR3 has 14 residues. The CDR3 DNA sequence: TGCGCCAGCAGCGTGGGACCTGAGAATCAGCCCCAGCATTTT. Its translation: CASSVGPENQPQHF.

The rearrangement joins TRBV6-1 to TRBJ1-1; unclear D gene. The CDR3 spans 15 residues. Per germline, CDR1 MNHNS and CDR2 SASEGT. V dropped 4 bases and J dropped 1 base, with 13 bases sitting between them. The DNA for the CDR3 is TGTGCCAGCAGTGTAGATGCCCCTCGGAACACTGAAGCTTTCTTT. This sequence encodes CASSVDAPRNTEAFF.

V and J are TRBV3-1 and TRBJ1-1; D unclear. Trimming pared 0 bases from V and 11 bases from J, leaving 13 bases between. Per the germline V gene, CDR1 is LGHDT and CDR2 is YNNKEL (reference sequence). This CDR3 spans 13 amino acids. The CDR3 loop reads CASSQDGPSAAFF. CDR3 sequence (DNA): TGTGCCAGCAGCCAAGATGGACCCTCTGCCGCTTTCTTT.

The sample holds a few counts of this clonotype. The rearrangement joins TRBV6-1 to TRBJ2-1; 9 bases fit TRBD1. Germline CDR1 and CDR2: MNHNS and SASEGT. The V segment lost 6 bases and the J segment 9 bases; nucleotides outside the gene matches: 15. This CDR3 spans 16 amino acids. CDR3 DNA sequence: TGTGCCAGCAGAACCGGGACAGGGAGGAGTGTTGGTGAGCAGTTCTTC. This gives the protein CASRTGTGRSVGEQFF.

The rearrangement uses TRBV2 and TRBJ1-1; possibly TRBD1 for D (5 bases). This CDR3 is 10 amino acids long. Germline V gene sequence: CDR1 SNHLY, CDR2 FYNNEI. Trimming removed 10 bases at V and 8 bases at J, with 11 bases between. Here the CDR3 reads CATSGKEAFF. Here the CDR3 DNA reads TGTGCCACCTCAGGGAAAGAAGCTTTCTTT.

In this sample, this clonotype turned up many times. The J gene is TRBJ1-4, the V gene TRBV4-1; 7 bases are shared with TRBD1. This CDR3 is 16 amino acids long. With 3 bases clipped from V and 6 bases from J, the junction kept 10 bases outside the gene matches. The germline CDR1 and CDR2 sequences are MGHRA and YSYEKL. CDR3 sequence: CASSHPTGAEDEKLFF. The CDR3 nucleotides read TGCGCCAGCAGCCATCCCACAGGGGCGGAAGATGAAAAACTGTTTTTT.

This clonotype appeared a few times. The rearrangement links TRBV14 to TRBJ2-1; D gene uncertain. This CDR3 comprises 14 residues. V lost 0 bases and J lost 6, with 9 bases in between. Germline-derived CDR1 and CDR2 are SGHDN and FVKESK. The CDR3 DNA reads TGTGCCAGCAGCCAAGAATTAGACTCCAATGAGCAGTTCTTC. Its protein is CASSQELDSNEQFF.

The chain uses TRBV24-1 and TRBJ1-1, with D perhaps TRBD1 (5 bases). Germline V gene sequence: CDR1 KGHDR, CDR2 SFDVKD. V was shortened by 4 bases and J by 1 base, with 9 bases between the two germline ends. CDR3 length: 14 residues. The CDR3 sequence is CATSDKDKNTEAFF. DNA for the CDR3: TGTGCCACCAGTGACAAGGACAAGAACACTGAAGCTTTCTTT.

This clonotype was counted a few times. This chain links TRBV27 with TRBJ2-1, with D unresolved. CDR1 is MNHEY, CDR2 SMNVEV, per germline (reference sequence). The length of the CDR3 is 13 residues. Trimming took 3 bases from V and 4 from J, leaving 7 bases between them. The CDR3 spells CASSFFSYNEQFF. The CDR3 coding sequence is TGTGCCAGCAGTTTTTTCAGTTACAATGAGCAGTTCTTC.

The genes are TRBV5-1 and TRBJ2-5, with TRBD2 as a possible D gene (5 bases). The CDR3 runs to 12 residues. V was cut by 3 bases and J by 11 bases, with 14 bases left in between. Germline CDR1 is SGHRS and CDR2 is YFSETQ. The DNA for the CDR3 is TGCGCCAGCAGCTCGGGGTCGGGTGAGCAGTACTTC. This encodes CASSSGSGEQYF.

The chain employs TRBV5-1 and TRBJ1-3; perhaps TRBD1 as D (5 bases). V lost 9 bases, J lost 0 bases, and 10 bases lay in between. Germline CDR1 SGHRS, CDR2 YFSETQ. This CDR3 is built from 13 residues. CDR3 sequence: CATRVDSGNTIYF. The CDR3 bases are TGCGCCACCAGGGTAGACTCTGGAAACACCATATATTTT.

The chain carries TRBV7-9 and TRBJ1-2, with D unclear. The CDR3 consists of 11 residues. The germline V gene encodes CDR1 SEHNR and CDR2 FQNEAQ (reference sequence). V was clipped by 0 bases and J by 12 bases, with 8 bases between them. The CDR3 loop is CASSLAQEHTF. CDR3 bases: TGTGCCAGCAGCTTAGCTCAGGAACACACCTTC.

V gene TRBV7-2 combines with J gene TRBJ2-1; 7 nucleotides match TRBD2. The CDR3 has 15 residues. Germline V gene lookup returns CDR1 SGHTA and CDR2 FQGNSA. Germline trimming cut 1 base from V and 7 bases from J; bases unmatched to any gene: 7. The CDR3 here is CASSLGANGGNEQFF. CDR3 sequence (DNA): TGTGCCAGCAGCTTAGGGGCGAACGGGGGGAATGAGCAGTTCTTC.

The chain links TRBV4-3 to TRBJ2-2; D not certain. The CDR3 has 18 residues. The germline gives CDR1 LGHNA, CDR2 YSLEER. Trimming cost V 0 bases and J 2 bases, with 16 bases left between them. CDR3 bases: TGCGCCAGCAGCCAAGATTTCCGTAGGGCCATTAACACCGGGGAGCTGTTTTTT. This translates into CASSQDFRRAINTGELFF.

The sample holds a few counts of this clonotype. The chain couples TRBV6-5 to TRBJ2-1, with D possibly being TRBD1 or TRBD2 (5 bases each). V gave up 5 bases and J gave up 5 bases, with 16 bases separating them. The CDR3 is 15 residues long. The germline gives CDR1 MNHEY, CDR2 SVGAGI. CDR3 coding DNA: TGTGCCAGCAGTGGGACGTCGAGATTCCACAATGAGCAGTTCTTC. This gives the protein CASSGTSRFHNEQFF.

Regarding this clonotype: A clone one base away is much larger, so this may be a read error. This chain uses TRBV7-3 with TRBJ1-1; TRBD1 is a possible D gene (5 bases). Germline CDR1 and CDR2: SGHTA and FQGTGA. The CDR3 loop spans 16 amino acids. The CDR3 loop reads CACSTSGVGGGTEAFF. The CDR3 DNA reads as TGTGCCTGCAGCACCTCTGGGGTGGGGGGTGGCACTGAAGCTTTCTTT.

The genes are TRBV27 and TRBJ2-1; D might be TRBD1 (5 bases). Germline CDR1 and CDR2: MNHEY and SMNVEV (reference sequence). The CDR3 extends over 15 amino acids. The germline V and J ends were trimmed by 5 bases and 7 bases, with 18 bases remaining between them. The DNA for the CDR3 is TGTGCCAGCAGTAAACTGGCAGGGTTCAGGAATGAGCAGTTCTTC. This sequence encodes CASSKLAGFRNEQFF.

About this clonotype: A junction boundary mismatches the germline segment, possibly from a read error. This chain uses TRBV5-6 with TRBJ1-5; 8 nucleotides line up with TRBD1. In germline, CDR1 is SGHDT, CDR2 YYEEEE. The CDR3 extends over 17 amino acids. The CDR3 reads CAGSARRRTGLDQPQHF. As DNA, the CDR3 is TGTGCCGGCAGCGCAAGACGGAGGACAGGGTTGGATCAGCCCCAGCATTTT.

This clonotype showed up just a few times. V is TRBV20-1 and J is TRBJ1-2; TRBD1 might be the D (6 bases). The germline V and J ends were trimmed by 0 bases and 8 bases, with 22 bases remaining between them. The CDR3 has 16 amino acids. Germline assignment: CDR1 DFQATT and CDR2 SNEGSKA (reference sequence). CDR3 region: CSARDRGRQLGGGYTF. The CDR3 nucleotides are TGCAGTGCTAGAGATCGGGGACGTCAGCTAGGGGGAGGCTACACCTTC.

The chain couples TRBV4-1 to TRBJ1-1; 7 nucleotides line up with TRBD1. Unmatched junction bases numbered 13, after V lost 3 bases and J lost 6 bases. CDR1 MGHRA and CDR2 YSYEKL come from the germline V gene. The CDR3 has 16 residues. CDR3 sequence (DNA): TGCGCCAGCAGCCATGACGGGCCAGGGGGGAAGGCTGAAGCTTTCTTT. It is translated as CASSHDGPGGKAEAFF.

This clonotype was seen only once. V usage is TRBV4-3 and J usage is TRBJ1-6, with TRBD1 identical over 7 bases. CDR1 is LGHNA and CDR2 is YSLEER in the germline V gene. CDR3 size: 16 residues. After removal of 3 bases from V and 10 bases from J, the junction contained 12 bases not matched to a gene. CDR3 residues: CASSQLTGRQLSPLHF. DNA of the CDR3: TGCGCCAGCAGCCAGCTGACAGGGCGACAACTCTCACCCCTCCACTTT.

Comments on this clonotype: A much larger clone is a single base away; this may be a read error. The chain carries TRBV2 and TRBJ2-7; 9 bases fit TRBD2. The length of the CDR3 is 14 residues. Germline V gene lookup returns CDR1 SNHLY and CDR2 FYNNEI. The CDR3 region is CVSSPSGAGYEQYF. DNA of the CDR3: TGTGTCAGCAGCCCTAGCGGGGCGGGCTACGAGCAGTACTTC.

This clonotype has more than one count but fewer than ten. The chain is built from TRBV12-3 or TRBV12-4 and TRBJ2-1, with 8 bases lining up with TRBD2. This CDR3 contains 15 residues. V trimming: 3 bases; J trimming: 6 bases; junction bases outside the gene matches: 7. In DNA, the CDR3 is TGTGCCAGCAGTTTGAGCGGGGGAGATCTCAATGAGCAGTTCTTC. It specifies CASSLSGGDLNEQFF.

The table lists this clonotype with many counts. CDR3 residues: CSVELGEETQYF. CDR3 nucleotide sequence: TGCAGCGTTGAGTTGGGGGAAGAGACCCAGTACTTC. V usage is TRBV29-1 and J usage is TRBJ2-5; possibly TRBD1 or TRBD2 for D (5 bases each). V lost 3 bases and J 3 bases, leaving 8 bases between the germline ends. The CDR3 consists of 12 residues. Germline V gives CDR1 SQVTM, CDR2 ANQGSEA.

The chain combines TRBV14 with TRBJ1-1, with D possibly TRBD1 on 6 matching bases. From germline, CDR1 is SGHDN and CDR2 FVKESK. Deletions cut 6 bases from V and 3 bases from J, with 17 bases between. The CDR3 sequence is 15 residues long. The CDR3 region is CASRQTGLADTEAFF. The CDR3 nucleotides read TGTGCCAGCAGACAAACAGGGCTCGCGGACACTGAAGCTTTCTTT. The full variable domain, in which reference TRBV14 and TRBJ1-1 provide the parts outside the CDR3, is EAGVTQFPSHSVIEKGQTVTLRCDPISGHDNLYWYRRVMGKEIKFLLHFVKESKQDESGMPNNRFLAERTGGTYSTLKVQPAELEDSGVYFCASRQTGLADTEAFFGQGTRLTVV.

This clonotype was seen only a few times. The CDR3 coding sequence is TGCAGCGTTGTCCCGGACAACCGGGGTGAAAAACTGTTTTTT. Its protein is CSVVPDNRGEKLFF. The chain links TRBV29-1 to TRBJ1-4; possibly TRBD1 for D (5 bases). Germline CDR1 and CDR2: SQVTM and ANQGSEA. This CDR3 has 14 amino acids. Trimming stripped 4 bases from V and 7 bases from J, with 16 bases between. Based on the CDR3 plus reference TRBV29-1 and TRBJ1-4, the full variable domain is SAVISQKPSRDICQRGTSLTIQCQVDSQVTMMFWYRQQPGQSLTLIATANQGSEATYESGFVIDKFPISRPNLTFSTLTVSNMSPEDSSIYLCSVVPDNRGEKLFFGSGTQLSVL.

Worth noting for this clonotype: Since a much larger clone is just one base distant, this may be a read error. The chain is built from TRBV5-1 and TRBJ1-2; D is undetermined. The V gene's germline CDR1 is SGHRS and CDR2 YFSETQ. Deletions cut 1 base from V and 8 bases from J, with 15 bases between. This CDR3 has 14 amino acids. CDR3 loop: CASSLSSWGGGYTF. CDR3 nucleotide sequence: TGCGCCAGCAGCTTGAGTAGCTGGGGAGGAGGCTACACCTTC. Full variable domain (rest looked up from reference TRBV5-1 and TRBJ1-2): KAGVTQTPRYLIKTRGQQVTLSCSPISGHRSVSWYQQTPGQGLQFLFEYFSETQRNKGNFPGRFSGRQFSNSRSEMNVSTLELGDSALYLCASSLSSWGGGYTFGSGTRLTVV.

At least ten counts were recorded for this clonotype. This chain joins TRBV7-2 and TRBJ2-1, with D maybe TRBD1 (6 bases). The germline gives CDR1 SGHTA, CDR2 FQGNSA. V was pared by 1 base and J by 0 bases, with 7 bases between. The CDR3 is made up of 15 amino acids. The DNA of the CDR3 is TGTGCCAGCAGCTTAGACAGGGCCTCCTACAATGAGCAGTTCTTC. Translated: CASSLDRASYNEQFF.

In its sample, this clonotype was seen a few times. V is TRBV13 and J is TRBJ2-3; 10 bases match TRBD1. The junction had 5 bases not matched to a gene; V was cut back by 4 bases and J by 4 bases. Per the germline V gene, CDR1 is PRHDT and CDR2 is FYEKMQ (reference sequence). The CDR3 runs 15 residues. The CDR3 DNA reads as TGTGCCAGCAGCTCACCCGGACAGGGGGCAGATACGCAGTATTTT. Amino acid sequence: CASSSPGQGADTQYF.